Shown below are 5 T cell receptor beta chains from a single sample sequenced in a study of blood T cells in healthy people across ages. A second PCR, run for roughly 7 to 12 cycles, used a sample-barcoded 5' primer plus a J-beta primer mix. TCRdb reprocessed the 5' RACE reads with MiXCR, giving one entry per CDR3 protein. Here the sample spans 1.5 million to 2 million distinct CDR3 sequences, 28% being singletons. Sequencing was performed on blood. These receptors all come from a woman younger than 45 in good health.

The rearrangement links TRBV6-2 or TRBV6-3 to TRBJ2-7; 9 bases line up with TRBD1. The V and J ends lost 2 bases and 5 bases, in that order; junction bases with no gene match: 4. There are 14 residues in the CDR3. The germline gives CDR1 MNHEY, CDR2 SVGEGT. This chain's CDR3 is CASSYGQGFNEQYF. The CDR3 DNA sequence: TGTGCCAGCAGTTACGGACAGGGGTTCAACGAGCAGTACTTC.

This clonotype appeared once. With a much larger clone just one base away, this may be a read error. The chain combines TRBV12-3 or TRBV12-4 with TRBJ2-7, with a tentative D call TRBD2 (6 bases). Trimming left V 7 bases short and J 7 bases short, with 23 bases between. The CDR3 loop spans 15 amino acids. CDR3 nucleotides: TGTGCCAGCACCCTCTTGGCGGGACGGTACAATGAGCAGTACTTC. Translation gives CASTLLAGRYNEQYF.

This clonotype was counted ten times or more. The rearrangement uses TRBV5-1 and TRBJ2-5; 10 nucleotides match TRBD2. J gave up 3 bases and V 4 bases, and 9 bases lay outside the gene matches. Germline loops: CDR1 SGHRS, CDR2 YFSETQ. CDR3 length: 16 amino acids. The CDR3 region is CASSGPSGGAEETQYF. The CDR3 nucleotides read TGCGCCAGCAGCGGACCGAGCGGGGGGGCGGAAGAGACCCAGTACTTC.

J is TRBJ2-7 and V is TRBV3-1, with D possibly matching TRBD2 (6 bases). V dropped 1 base and J dropped 3 bases, with 13 bases sitting between them. Germline V CDR1 and CDR2: LGHDT, YNNKEL (reference sequence). The CDR3 loop spans 15 amino acids. The CDR3 protein is CASSQANGGDYEQYF. The CDR3 nucleotides read TGTGCCAGCAGCCAAGCTAACGGGGGAGACTACGAGCAGTACTTC.

The chain uses TRBV4-2 and TRBJ1-6; D is ambiguous. Germline-derived CDR1 and CDR2 are LGHNA and YNFKEQ. The V gene lost 0 bases and the J gene lost 12 bases, with 15 bases spanning the gap. The CDR3 extends over 15 amino acids. The CDR3 is CASSQDRRVGLPLHF. CDR3 coding DNA: TGTGCCAGCAGCCAAGATAGAAGGGTGGGTTTACCCCTCCACTTT.